These 31 T cell receptor beta chains originate from one sample sequenced in a study of cytomegalovirus exposure and HLA in healthy donors. The study ran its PCR with 60 Vbeta and 13 Jbeta primers. Method: immunoSEQ multiplex PCR; TCRdb's copy keeps in-frame clones and lacks some. The data contain about 190,000 clones, about four fifths of them seen just once; the ten biggest clones take up approximately 1.8%. The sample comprised PBMCs. These receptors were collected from a man aged 35 to 55 in good health and CMV-seropositive.

The sample holds a few counts of this clone. The chain has TRBV12-2 and TRBJ1-5; the D call TRBD1 from the table was never checked on the DNA. TRBV12-2 is a pseudogene segment. There are 16 residues in the CDR3. The CDR3 is CASRLEGDRDNQPQHF. CDR3 sequence (DNA): TGTGCAAGTCGCTTAGAGGGGGACAGGGACAATCAGCCCCAGCATTTT.

This clone was picked up one time. The chain carries TRBV6-5 and TRBJ1-2; the D is unclear. Germline-derived CDR1 and CDR2 are MNHEY and SVGAGI. CDR3 length: 14 amino acids. Trimming removed 5 bases at V and 6 bases at J, with 16 bases between. CDR3 residues: CASSRSPFTNGYTF. CDR3 in DNA: TGTGCCAGCAGTCGCTCCCCTTTCACAAATGGCTACACCTTC.

The chain has TRBV28 and TRBJ2-5, with a tentative D call TRBD2 (5 bases). The CDR3 covers 15 residues. V was trimmed by 2 bases and J by 4 bases, leaving 14 bases between them. From germline, CDR1 is MDHEN and CDR2 SYDVKM. The CDR3, as DNA: TGTGCCAGCAGTTTAGGAAGCGGAATCGTAGAGACCCAGTACTTC. Residues: CASSLGSGIVETQYF.

As for this clone: Other nucleotide sequences from this sample produce the same CDR3. The CDR3 sequence: CASRPRGTPYGYTF. The DNA for the CDR3 is TGTGCCAGTAGGCCTAGGGGGACCCCCTACGGCTACACCTTC. J is TRBJ1-2 and V is TRBV19; D might be TRBD1 (6 bases). This CDR3 region has 14 residues. Trimming removed 6 bases from V and 8 bases from J, with 19 bases in between. Germline V gene lookup returns CDR1 LNHDA and CDR2 SQIVND (reference sequence).

J is TRBJ1-2 and V is TRBV15; 7 bases match TRBD1. The CDR3 is made up of 15 amino acids. V shed 0 bases, J shed 4 bases, and the junction held 5 bases outside the gene matches. Germline values: CDR1 LNHNV, CDR2 YYDKDF (reference sequence). The CDR3 DNA follows: TGTGCCACCAGCAGAGACCGGGACAGATCCTATGGCTACACCTTC. This encodes CATSRDRDRSYGYTF.

This clone was recorded a few times. This chain connects TRBV9 to TRBJ2-2, with a tentative D call TRBD2 (6 bases). The germline gives CDR1 SGDLS, CDR2 YYNGEE. V was cut by 3 bases and J by 1 base, with 25 bases left in between. This CDR3 contains 20 residues. CDR3 loop: CASSERSEGVGPQNTGELFF. The CDR3 DNA reads as TGTGCCAGCAGCGAGAGATCGGAGGGAGTAGGTCCGCAGAACACCGGGGAGCTGTTTTTT.

This chain links TRBV7-6 with TRBJ1-2; 7 nucleotides agree with TRBD1. V lost 5 bases to trimming and J lost 4 bases; unmatched junction nucleotides: 10. Germline CDR1 reads SGHVS; CDR2 reads FNYEAQ. The CDR3 length is 15 residues. The DNA for the CDR3 is TGTGCCAGCAGCCTCAAAGGGGGCGCGGGCTATGGCTACACCTTC. Translated: CASSLKGGAGYGYTF. The variable domain in full, with the rest retrieved from reference TRBV7-6 and TRBJ1-2, is GAGVSQSPRYKVTKRGQDVALRCDPISGHVSLYWYRQALGQGPEFLTYFNYEAQQDKSGLPNDRFSAERPEGSISTLTIQRTEQRDSAMYRCASSLKGGAGYGYTFGSGTRLTVV.

The V call is TRBV7-8, the J call TRBJ2-5; 9 bases agree with TRBD2. Trimming at V came to 4 bases and at J to 5 bases, leaving 8 bases not matched to a gene. Germline CDR1 reads SGHVS; CDR2 reads FQNEAQ. This CDR3 has 15 amino acids. The CDR3 region is CASSSWGGRDETQYF. DNA for the CDR3: TGTGCCAGCAGCTCCTGGGGCGGGAGGGATGAGACCCAGTACTTC.

The chain has TRBV9 and TRBJ1-2; 10 bases fit TRBD1. The CDR3 has 17 residues. Trimming cost V 0 bases and J 6 bases; bases outside gene matches: 11. CDR1 and CDR2 (germline): SGDLS, YYNGEE. CDR3 DNA: TGTGCCAGCAGCGTAGACCCCAGGGACAGGGGAGAAGATGGCTACACCTTC. It encodes CASSVDPRDRGEDGYTF. Filled out from reference TRBV9 and TRBJ1-2, the complete variable domain reads DSGVTQTPKHLITATGQRVTLRCSPRSGDLSVYWYQQSLDQGLQFLIQYYNGEERAKGNILERFSAQQFPDLHSELNLSSLELGDSALYFCASSVDPRDRGEDGYTFGSGTRLTVV.

J is TRBJ2-5 and V is TRBV7-3; the D gene is possibly TRBD1 (5 bases). CDR1 and CDR2 (germline): SGHTA, FQGTGA. CDR3 length equals 13 residues. The V end was cut by 1 base, the J end by 4 bases, with 7 bases between. CDR3 sequence (DNA): TGTGCCAGCAGCTTAAGGACAACAGAGACCCAGTACTTC. It codes for CASSLRTTETQYF.

The chain uses TRBV9 and TRBJ2-2; 9 nucleotides agree with TRBD1. CDR1 and CDR2 from the germline V gene are SGDLS and YYNGEE. The V segment lost 7 bases and the J segment 4 bases; nucleotides outside the gene matches: 5. The CDR3 sequence is 14 residues long. CDR3 region: CASSRGQGTGELFF. The CDR3 DNA sequence: TGTGCCAGCTCGCGGGGACAGGGCACCGGGGAGCTGTTTTTT.

This chain joins TRBV28 and TRBJ1-2; TRBD1 matches 10 bases. Germline V CDR1 and CDR2: MDHEN, SYDVKM. V was pared by 6 bases and J by 2 bases, with 9 bases of the junction left unmatched. This CDR3 has 16 residues. This chain's CDR3 is CASSQNWGQGNYGYTF. The DNA of the CDR3 is TGTGCCAGCAGCCAAAACTGGGGACAGGGGAACTATGGCTACACCTTC.

This chain joins TRBV11-2 and TRBJ2-1, with TRBD2 identical over 13 bases. The CDR3 is 14 amino acids. Trimming cost V 6 bases and J 7 bases; bases outside gene matches: 3. The germline CDR1 and CDR2 sequences are SGHAT and FQNNGV. Here the CDR3 reads CASSRTSGSNEQFF. The DNA of the CDR3 is TGTGCCAGCAGTCGGACTAGCGGGAGTAATGAGCAGTTCTTC.

V is TRBV5-6 and J is TRBJ2-2; 7 bases align to TRBD1. J was trimmed by 6 bases and V by 3 bases; bases with no gene match: 14. Germline loops: CDR1 SGHDT, CDR2 YYEEEE. CDR3 length equals 17 residues. CDR3 sequence reads: CASSYLTGVGSAGELFF. The CDR3 DNA reads TGTGCCAGCAGCTATTTAACAGGGGTGGGTTCAGCCGGGGAGCTGTTTTTT.

This clone showed up just a few times. The genes are TRBV5-4 and TRBJ1-3; TRBD1 agrees at 9 bases. The germline gives CDR1 SGHNT, CDR2 YYREEE (reference sequence). This CDR3 has 18 amino acids. J gave up 2 bases and V 3 bases, and 12 bases lay outside the gene matches. As DNA, the CDR3 is TGTGCCAGCAGCTCGGTCCCGGGACAGGGTTCCACTGGAAACACCATATATTTT. This sequence encodes CASSSVPGQGSTGNTIYF.

The V call is TRBV7-6, the J call TRBJ2-7; 7 positions match TRBD1. This CDR3 contains 16 residues. CDR1 and CDR2 (germline): SGHVS, FNYEAQ. The J segment lost 2 bases and the V segment lost 0 bases, leaving 7 bases of the junction unmatched. This CDR3 reads CASSLAFSDRTYEQYF. The CDR3, as DNA: TGTGCCAGCAGCTTAGCTTTCTCGGACAGGACCTACGAGCAGTACTTC.

This clone was seen a few times. The chain has TRBV6-4 and TRBJ2-1, with 8 bases identical to TRBD2. Germline trimming cut 3 bases from V and 8 bases from J; bases unmatched to any gene: 9. CDR1 MRHNA and CDR2 SNTAGT come from the germline V gene. The CDR3 is 15 amino acids. For the CDR3, the DNA is TGTGCCAGCAGTGAGACTAGCGAGGGGGGAGATGAGCAGTTCTTC. Protein product: CASSETSEGGDEQFF.

The V gene is TRBV9, the J gene TRBJ2-5; possibly TRBD1 for D (6 bases). The end of the DNA is better explained by TRBJ2-7, so the J call may be wrong. The CDR3 is 15 residues long. The germline V gene has CDR1 SGDLS and CDR2 YYNGEE. Here the CDR3 DNA reads TGTGCCAGCAGCGTAGACCAGGACAGCTCCTACGAGCAGTACTTC. It codes for CASSVDQDSSYEQYF.

The V call is TRBV25-1, the J call TRBJ2-5, with TRBD2 matching 8 bases. The CDR3 is made up of 17 amino acids. The germline gives CDR1 MGHDK, CDR2 SYGVNS. V trimming: 3 bases; J trimming: 5 bases; junction bases outside the gene matches: 14. The CDR3: CASSEYTRGTRAETQYF. The DNA of the CDR3 is TGTGCCAGCAGTGAGTACACGCGGGGGACTAGGGCGGAGACCCAGTACTTC.

In DNA form, the CDR3 reads TGCGCCAGCAGCCAAGGGGGACTAGCTTTAGCCTACGAGCAGTACTTC. Protein: CASSQGGLALAYEQYF. The gene calls are TRBV4-3 and TRBJ2-7; 9 positions agree with TRBD2. The length of the CDR3 is 16 residues. V gave up 1 base and J gave up 2 bases; unmatched junction bases: 6. In germline, CDR1 is LGHNA, CDR2 YSLEER.

The chain joins TRBV25-1 to TRBJ1-4; TRBD1 matches at 7 bases. The CDR3 has 15 amino acids. The V segment lost 5 bases and the J segment 8 bases; nucleotides outside the gene matches: 11. Germline lookup yields CDR1 MGHDK and CDR2 SYGVNS. CDR3 residues: CASSNDRQGWEKLFF. As DNA, the CDR3 is TGTGCCAGCAGTAACGACCGACAGGGTTGGGAAAAACTGTTTTTT. The full variable domain, rest sourced from reference TRBV25-1 and TRBJ1-4, is EADIYQTPRYLVIGTGKKITLECSQTMGHDKMYWYQQDPGMELHLIHYSYGVNSTEKGDLSSESTVSRIRTEHFPLTLESARPSHTSQYLCASSNDRQGWEKLFFGSGTQLSVL.

V is TRBV27 and J is TRBJ2-4; no reliable D call. Germline V gene sequence: CDR1 MNHEY, CDR2 SMNVEV (reference sequence). The length of the CDR3 is 14 residues. Trimming cost V 5 bases and J 8 bases, with 16 bases left between them. The CDR3 DNA reads as TGTGCCAGCAGTCCCACAGACGAAATGCACATTCAGTACTTC. Amino acid sequence: CASSPTDEMHIQYF.

The V call is TRBV4-3, the J call TRBJ2-7; a possible D gene is TRBD2 (5 bases). The CDR3 has 14 residues. Germline lookup yields CDR1 LGHNA and CDR2 YSLEER. V was trimmed by 1 base and J by 1 base, leaving 8 bases between them. Here the CDR3 reads CASSQGRGSYEQYF. The CDR3, as DNA: TGCGCCAGCAGCCAAGGGAGAGGGTCCTACGAGCAGTACTTC.

The gene calls are TRBV6-5 and TRBJ2-7; no definite D call. Looked up from germline, CDR1 is MNHEY and CDR2 is SVGAGI. This CDR3 has 14 residues. The V and J ends lost 5 bases and 5 bases respectively, with 16 bases between them. The CDR3 DNA reads as TGTGCCAGCAGTCCTTCTCACGCGGCCCACGAGCAGTACTTC. Its protein product is CASSPSHAAHEQYF.

The rearrangement uses TRBV7-9 and TRBJ2-7; weak D call: TRBD2 (6 bases). The CDR3 length is 13 residues. The germline V and J ends were trimmed by 4 bases and 0 bases, with 7 bases remaining between them. From germline, CDR1 is SEHNR and CDR2 FQNEAQ (reference sequence). The CDR3 bases are TGTGCCAGCAGCTCGGGGGTCTCCTACGAGCAGTACTTC. This encodes CASSSGVSYEQYF.

As concerns this clone: One end of the junction does not line up with germline, which may come from a read error. The V and J genes are TRBV10-3 and TRBJ2-6; 10 bases match TRBD1. The CDR3 is 19 amino acids. The germline CDR1 and CDR2 sequences are ENHRY and SYGVKD. Here the CDR3 reads CAISESPDRGRAGANGLTF. CDR3 nucleotide sequence: TGTGCCATCAGTGAGTCTCCCGACAGGGGGCGCGCTGGGGCCAACGGCCTGACTTTC.

V is TRBV2 and J is TRBJ2-1; D is ambiguous. This CDR3 is 13 amino acids long. The germline V gene has CDR1 SNHLY and CDR2 FYNNEI. Trimming removed 7 bases from V and 6 bases from J, with 13 bases in between. CDR3 region: CASIIPGVNEQFF. DNA for the CDR3: TGTGCCAGCATCATCCCGGGTGTCAATGAGCAGTTCTTC.

V usage is TRBV7-9 and J usage is TRBJ2-7; the match to TRBD2 covers 10 bases. This CDR3 has 17 amino acids. J gave up 2 bases and V 1 base, and 8 bases lay outside the gene matches. Germline V lookup: CDR1 SEHNR, CDR2 FQNEAQ (reference sequence). CDR3 loop: CASSLGGAGGSPYEQYF. As DNA, the CDR3 is TGTGCCAGCAGCTTAGGAGGAGCGGGAGGGTCCCCCTACGAGCAGTACTTC.

The chain has TRBV29-1 and TRBJ2-7, with 12 bases that match TRBD1. The CDR3 runs 14 residues. V trimming: 4 bases; J trimming: 6 bases; junction bases outside the gene matches: 7. Germline CDR1 reads SQVTM; CDR2 reads ANQGSEA. CDR3 loop: CSVVQGQGAREQYF. The CDR3 DNA is TGCAGCGTTGTGCAGGGACAGGGGGCTCGCGAGCAGTACTTC.

The chain recombines TRBV11-2 with TRBJ2-1; a weak D match, TRBD1 (5 bases). The CDR3 covers 16 residues. Germline V gene lookup returns CDR1 SGHAT and CDR2 FQNNGV. Trimming took 3 bases from V and 5 from J, leaving 17 bases between them. As DNA, the CDR3 is TGTGCCAGCAGCTTTCGGGTCAGGGATGGCCACAATGAGCAGTTCTTC. This codes for CASSFRVRDGHNEQFF. Full variable domain (missing parts from reference TRBV11-2 and TRBJ2-1): EAGVAQSPRYKIIEKRQSVAFWCNPISGHATLYWYQQILGQGPKLLIQFQNNGVVDDSQLPKDRFSAERLKGVDSTLKIQPAKLEDSAVYLCASSFRVRDGHNEQFFGPGTRLTVL.

The sample holds one count of this clone. The chain couples TRBV19 to TRBJ1-1; 8 bases line up with TRBD1. V was pared by 6 bases and J by 8 bases, with 11 bases of the junction left unmatched. The V gene's germline CDR1 is LNHDA and CDR2 SQIVND (reference sequence). This CDR3 comprises 14 residues. CDR3 sequence: CASSQRGQGAEAFF. In DNA form, the CDR3 reads TGTGCCAGTAGCCAGAGGGGGCAGGGGGCGGAAGCTTTCTTT.